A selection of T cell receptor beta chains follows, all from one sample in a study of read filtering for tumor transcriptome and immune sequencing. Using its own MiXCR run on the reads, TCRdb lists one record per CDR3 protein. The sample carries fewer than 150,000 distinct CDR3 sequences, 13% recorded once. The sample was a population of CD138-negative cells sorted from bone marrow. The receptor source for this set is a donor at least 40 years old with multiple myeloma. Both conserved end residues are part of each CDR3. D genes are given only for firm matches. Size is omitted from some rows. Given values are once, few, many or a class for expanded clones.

TGTGCCAGCAGCGTAACAGGGGGCGCGGAGAACACTGAAGCTTTCTTT | CASSVTGGAENTEAFF | TRBD1 | TRBJ1-1 | 16 | many | TRBV9
TGTGCCTGGAGTGGGGATGTCGATGGTGAGCAGTTCTTC | CAWSGDVDGEQFF | - | TRBJ2-1 | 13 | many | TRBV30
TGTGCCAGCAGCTTAGTCAGGCCCAATCAGCCCCAGCATTTT | CASSLVRPNQPQHF | - | TRBJ1-5 | 14 | many | TRBV7-2
TGTGCCAGCAGCCAAGGAATGGATCGGCCACCAACTTCAGATACGCAGTATTTT | CASSQGMDRPPTSDTQYF | - | TRBJ2-3 | 18 | many | TRBV3-1
TGCGCCAGCAGCTTGGTGTCAGGGAACACTGGGGCCAACGTCCTGACTTTC | CASSLVSGNTGANVLTF | - | TRBJ2-6 | 17 | many | TRBV5-1
TGCAGTGCTCCCGCGGGACTAGCGGGAGGGCCGGGTACGGAGCAGTTCTTC | CSAPAGLAGGPGTEQFF | TRBD2 | TRBJ2-1 | 17 | many | TRBV20-1
TGTGCCAGCAGGAGAGACAAGAACACTGAAGCTTTCTTT | CASRRDKNTEAFF | - | TRBJ1-1 | 13 | many | TRBV2
TGTGTCAGCAGCCCCCAAGGGACAGAGAATGAAAAACTGTTTTTT | CVSSPQGTENEKLFF | TRBD1 | TRBJ1-4 | 15 | many | TRBV7-9
TGCGCCAGCAGCCCTCAGGGGGCGGACTATGGCCACACCTTC | CASSPQGADYGHTF | TRBD1 | TRBJ1-2 | 14 | - | TRBV5-1
TGTGCCAGCGGAGGAGCTGGGGCCAACGTCCTGACTTTC | CASGGAGANVLTF | - | TRBJ2-6 | 13 | many | TRBV12-3/TRBV12-4
TGTGCCAGCAGTGCCTTACCGAGCGGGAGGAACGGGGAGCTGTTTTTT | CASSALPSGRNGELFF | TRBD2 | TRBJ2-2 | 16 | few | TRBV6-6
TGCAGCGTTGAAGATGGATCAGGGGGGACCCAGTACTTC | CSVEDGSGGTQYF | TRBD1 | TRBJ2-5 | 13 | - | TRBV29-1
TGCGCCAGCAGCTACCGACGAGAAGATACGCAGTATTTT | CASSYRREDTQYF | - | TRBJ2-3 | 13 | many | TRBV5-1
TGTGCCAGCAGTTTAGCAGGGGAGGTCCAGCCCCAGCATTTT | CASSLAGEVQPQHF | - | TRBJ1-5 | 14 | many | TRBV28
TGCGCCAGCAGCCAAGGGCCTGAGGTGGGGACAACTAATGAAAAACTGTTTTTT | CASSQGPEVGTTNEKLFF | - | TRBJ1-4 | 18 | - | TRBV4-1
TGCGCCAGCAGCCCACTGGGGGCCGCGAACACCGGGGAGCTGTTTTTT | CASSPLGAANTGELFF | - | TRBJ2-2 | 16 | many | TRBV5-1
TGTGCCAGCAGTTTGCAGGGCGAGCAGTACTTC | CASSLQGEQYF | - | TRBJ2-7 | 11 | many | TRBV12-3/TRBV12-4
TGCAGCGTGGCCTTTGGGGCGGATCGGCAGTTCTTC | CSVAFGADRQFF | - | TRBJ2-1 | 12 | medium-sized | TRBV29-1
TGTGCCACCAGTGATCCGGGACTAGCGGGGGGAGACTCCTACAATGAGCAGTTCTTC | CATSDPGLAGGDSYNEQFF | TRBD2 | TRBJ2-1 | 19 | many | TRBV24-1
TGTGCCAGCAGCCGCGGGGGGAGGAGCACAGATACGCAGTATTTT | CASSRGGRSTDTQYF | TRBD2 | TRBJ2-3 | 15 | many | TRBV7-2
TGTGCCAGCTCACCACCGGGTCCCGTGAACACTGAAGCTTTCTTT | CASSPPGPVNTEAFF | - | TRBJ1-1 | 15 | many | TRBV18
TGTGCCAGCAGCTTAGTGGTACCTAGCGGTTACAATGAGCAGTTCTTC | CASSLVVPSGYNEQFF | TRBD2 | TRBJ2-1 | 16 | many | TRBV7-8
TGCAGCGGTAGGTGGAACATGAACACTGAAGCTTTCTTT | CSGRWNMNTEAFF | - | TRBJ1-1 | 13 | - | TRBV29-1
TGTGCCACCGATACAGGGGATTGGCCTGGAAACACCATATATTTT | CATDTGDWPGNTIYF | TRBD1 | TRBJ1-3 | 15 | - | TRBV19
TGCGCCAGCAGCGGGGGACTCCCCCAAGAGACCCAGTACTTC | CASSGGLPQETQYF | - | TRBJ2-5 | 14 | many | TRBV5-1
TGTGCCAGCAGCGCCAGCGGGGGGCACAGCACAGATACGCAGTATTTT | CASSASGGHSTDTQYF | TRBD2 | TRBJ2-3 | 16 | many | TRBV9
TGTGCCAGCAGTCAGGGAGGCACTGAAGCTTTCTTT | CASSQGGTEAFF | - | TRBJ1-1 | 12 | many | TRBV7-9
TGTGCCAGCAGCTTGGACGCCGACAGGTACTCCGGCGGGTCCTACGAGCAGTACTTC | CASSLDADRYSGGSYEQYF | - | TRBJ2-7 | 19 | - | TRBV5-5
TGTGCCAGCAGTTTATCGGGGACAGCCGTTTACAATGAGCAGTTCTTC | CASSLSGTAVYNEQFF | TRBD1 | TRBJ2-1 | 16 | many | TRBV12-3/TRBV12-4
TGCGCCAGCAGCCAAGAGTGGCACTGGGAGACCCAGTACTTC | CASSQEWHWETQYF | - | TRBJ2-5 | 14 | many | TRBV4-1
TGTGCCTGGAGTGTAGGGCGGGGTGAAAAACTGTTTTTT | CAWSVGRGEKLFF | - | TRBJ1-4 | 13 | - | TRBV30
TGCGCCAGCAGCCAAGATTTATTTCGGGACAGGGCCTACAATGAGCAGTTCTTC | CASSQDLFRDRAYNEQFF | TRBD1 | TRBJ2-1 | 18 | many | TRBV4-1
TGCAGCGTGGGGACTAACCAAGAGACCCAGTACTTC | CSVGTNQETQYF | TRBD2 | TRBJ2-5 | 12 | many | TRBV29-1
TGCAGCGTTGCGGGTAGCGCGGCACCTGGGGCCAACGTCCTGACTTTC | CSVAGSAAPGANVLTF | - | TRBJ2-6 | 16 | many | TRBV29-1
TGCAGCGTCGGCAACGCGATACAGGGGAAGGAGACCCAGTACTTC | CSVGNAIQGKETQYF | TRBD1 | TRBJ2-5 | 15 | many | TRBV29-1
TGTGCCAGTAGCAAACCCCGGGGCCAAAGCACAGATACGCAGTATTTT | CASSKPRGQSTDTQYF | - | TRBJ2-3 | 16 | - | TRBV19
TGTGCCAGCAAAACTTTGACAGGGGATGATACGCAGTATTTT | CASKTLTGDDTQYF | TRBD1 | TRBJ2-3 | 14 | few | TRBV12-3/TRBV12-4
TGTGCCAGCAGTGAGGGACCCAACCAAGAGACCCAGTACTTC | CASSEGPNQETQYF | - | TRBJ2-5 | 14 | many | TRBV2
TGTGCCAGCAGCCTCCGGACGGCTTATAGCAATCAGCCCCAGCATTTT | CASSLRTAYSNQPQHF | - | TRBJ1-5 | 16 | many | TRBV7-3
TGTGCCAGCAGTTTGATCTACAGGGGCTACAATGAGCAGTTCTTC | CASSLIYRGYNEQFF | TRBD1 | TRBJ2-1 | 15 | many | TRBV27